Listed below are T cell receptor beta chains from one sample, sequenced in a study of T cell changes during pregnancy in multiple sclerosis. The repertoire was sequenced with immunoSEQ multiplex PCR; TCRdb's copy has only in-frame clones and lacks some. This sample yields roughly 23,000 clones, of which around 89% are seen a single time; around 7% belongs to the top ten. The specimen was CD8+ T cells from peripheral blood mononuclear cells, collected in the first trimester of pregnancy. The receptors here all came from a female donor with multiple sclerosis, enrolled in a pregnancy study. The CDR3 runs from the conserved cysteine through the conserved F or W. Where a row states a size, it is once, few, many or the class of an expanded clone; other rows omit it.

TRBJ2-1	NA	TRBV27	CASSLGASNEQFF
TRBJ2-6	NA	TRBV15	CATSREGTGVYSGANVLTF
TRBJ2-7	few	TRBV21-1	CASSTGTSGRGEQYF
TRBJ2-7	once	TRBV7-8	CASSLASYSGTYEQYF
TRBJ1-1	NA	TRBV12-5	CASGDRQENTEAFF
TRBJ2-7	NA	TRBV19	CASSGGQGKSYEQYF
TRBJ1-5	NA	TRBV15	CATSVQGRQPQHF
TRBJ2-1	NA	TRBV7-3	CASSPGLIYNEQFF
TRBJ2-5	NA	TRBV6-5	CASSPDHDGETQYF
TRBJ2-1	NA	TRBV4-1	CASSQFLAAYNEQFF
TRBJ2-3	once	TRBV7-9	CASSLVESGSTDTQYF
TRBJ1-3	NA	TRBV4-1	CASSNRTGGSGNTIYF
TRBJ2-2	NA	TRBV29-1	CSGSSGDANTGELFF
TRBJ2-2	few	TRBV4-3	CASSQWKDSNTGELFF
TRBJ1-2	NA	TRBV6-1	CASRAWGLSNYGYTF
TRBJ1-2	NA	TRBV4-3	CASSRDRSRDGYTF
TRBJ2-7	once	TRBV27	CASSSLGKSYEQYF
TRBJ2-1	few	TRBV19	CASSIPAGSYNEQFF
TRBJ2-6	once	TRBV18	CASSPRRGSGANVLTF
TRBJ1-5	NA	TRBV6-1	CASSEGTENQPQHF
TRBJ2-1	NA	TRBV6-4	CASSDSTAPGNEQFF
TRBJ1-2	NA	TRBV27	CASSLSGTGRSVNGYTF
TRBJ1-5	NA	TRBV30	CAWSSVNSNQPQHF
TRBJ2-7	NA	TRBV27	CASSSIAGPYEQYF
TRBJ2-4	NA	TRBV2	CARGLAGDIQYF
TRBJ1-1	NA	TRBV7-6	CASSLSAGADTEAFF
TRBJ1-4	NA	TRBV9	CASSASGTIEKLFF
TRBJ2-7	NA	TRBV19	CASSMSPAVYEQYF
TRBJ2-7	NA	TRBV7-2	CASSLSGGSYEQYF
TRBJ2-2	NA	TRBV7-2	CANRQGNTGELFF
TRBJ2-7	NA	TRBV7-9	CASSSPGGLAYEQYF
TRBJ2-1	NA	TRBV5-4	CASSLERGSTLNEQFF
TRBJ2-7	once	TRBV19	CASSTTGGGFYEQYF
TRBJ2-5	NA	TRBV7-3	CASSLSAGTLEETQYF
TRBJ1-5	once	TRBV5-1	CASSLEGGFQPQHF
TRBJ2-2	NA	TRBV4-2	CASSQALAETGELFF
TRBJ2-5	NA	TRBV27	CASRQTWQETQYF
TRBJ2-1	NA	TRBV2	CASSQAAQAYNEQFF
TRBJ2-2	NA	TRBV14	CASSHVPGGSNTGELFF
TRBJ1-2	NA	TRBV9	CASSATLGTDNYGYTF
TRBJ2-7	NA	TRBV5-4	CASSTLDGNYEQYF